This T cell receptor (beta chain) was profiled in a study of T-cell memory formation after mild COVID-19. Trimming left V 3 bases short and J 0 bases short, with 8 bases between. This CDR3 comprises 13 residues. The germline CDR1 and CDR2 sequences are DFQATT and SNEGSKA (reference sequence). MiXCR, run by TCRdb on the 5' RACE reads, gives a single entry per CDR3 protein. The repertoire holds 250,000 to 300,000 distinct CDR3 sequences, with about 17% as singletons. This clonotype occurred a few times. The sample was PBMCs or a T cell subset sorted from them (not recorded which). The TCR sequence derives from a man younger than 30 who had mild COVID-19 (a few samples of this study predate the infection). Cell type and time point are not known. The chain couples TRBV20-1 to TRBJ1-1, with no clear D. CDR3 DNA sequence: TGCAGTGCTAGGGGTCAGCTGAACACTGAAGCTTTCTTT. It is translated as CSARGQLNTEAFF.